This T cell receptor (beta chain) was sequenced during a study of hypomethylating agent response in myelodysplastic syndrome. Study-wide context: The myelodysplastic syndrome patients comprised several men and a couple of women.

In the original analysis: VDJdb flagged under 2% of under 200,000 unique clonotypes as previously reported viral-epitope-specific. Sequenced by immunoSEQ multiplex PCR; TCRdb stores in-frame clones only, minus some. The DNA was the basis for D and trimming; V, J and clone size are from that table. The sample carries thousands of clones, roughly 80% recorded once. Remarks on this clone: Its antigen is undetermined.

Per germline, CDR1 SGHVS and CDR2 FQNEAQ. The CDR3 has 16 residues. With V trimmed by 4 bases and J by 2 bases, 6 bases remained unmatched. Study results and limitations: Responders gained more novel clonotypes; non-responders had more contracted clonotypes after treatment. Shared GLIPH2 clusters possibly recognizing novel MDS antigens remain unconfirmed.

The rearrangement joins TRBV7-8 to TRBJ2-1; 9 nucleotides line up with TRBD2. Specimen: bone marrow, collected before or after starting hypomethylating agent treatment for myelodysplastic syndrome (not recorded which). The clonotype comes from a human donor with myelodysplastic syndrome. CDR3: CASSSGGGGPYNEQFF. The CDR3 region has the DNA TGTGCCAGCAGCTCCGGCGGGGGGGGCCCCTACAATGAGCAGTTCTTC.